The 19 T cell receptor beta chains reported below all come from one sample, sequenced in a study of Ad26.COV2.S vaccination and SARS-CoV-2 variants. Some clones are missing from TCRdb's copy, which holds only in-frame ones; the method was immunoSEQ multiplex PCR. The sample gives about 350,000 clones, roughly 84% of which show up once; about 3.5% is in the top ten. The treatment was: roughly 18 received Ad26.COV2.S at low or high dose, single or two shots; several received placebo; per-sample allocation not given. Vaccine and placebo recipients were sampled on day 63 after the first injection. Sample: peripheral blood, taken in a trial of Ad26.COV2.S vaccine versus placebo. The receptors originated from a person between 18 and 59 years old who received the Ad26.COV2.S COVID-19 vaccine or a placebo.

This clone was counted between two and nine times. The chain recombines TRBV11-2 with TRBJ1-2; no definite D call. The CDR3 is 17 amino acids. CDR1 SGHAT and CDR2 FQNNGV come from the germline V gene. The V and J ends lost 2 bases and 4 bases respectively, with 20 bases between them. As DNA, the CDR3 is TGTGCCAGCAGCTTATCGATGGACGGGTATGTCGGCTATGGCTACACCTTC. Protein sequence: CASSLSMDGYVGYGYTF.

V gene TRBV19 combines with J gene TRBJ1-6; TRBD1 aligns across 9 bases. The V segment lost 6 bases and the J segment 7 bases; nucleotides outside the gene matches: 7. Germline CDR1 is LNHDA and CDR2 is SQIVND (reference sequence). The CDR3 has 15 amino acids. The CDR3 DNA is TGTGCCAGTAGGGGGGACAGGGTGAGGAATTCACCCCTCCACTTT. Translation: CASRGDRVRNSPLHF.

The DNA of the CDR3 is TGTGCCAGCAGCCAAGAGGCAGGTTATGCTCTTACCGGTAGTGAAAAACTGTTTTTT. Translated: CASSQEAGYALTGSEKLFF. The V call is TRBV3-1 (or the pseudogene TRBV3-2), the J call TRBJ1-4; no firm D call. The CDR3 is made up of 19 amino acids. Trimming took 0 bases from V and 7 from J, leaving 24 bases between them. From germline, CDR1 is LGHDT and CDR2 YNNKEL (reference sequence).

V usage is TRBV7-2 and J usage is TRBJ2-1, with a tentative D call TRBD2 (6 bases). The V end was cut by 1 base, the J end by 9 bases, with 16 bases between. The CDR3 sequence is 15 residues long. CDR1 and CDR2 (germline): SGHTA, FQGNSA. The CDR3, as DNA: TGTGCCAGCAGCTTAGTGGTGACTAGAAAGGGTGAGCAGTTCTTC. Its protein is CASSLVVTRKGEQFF.

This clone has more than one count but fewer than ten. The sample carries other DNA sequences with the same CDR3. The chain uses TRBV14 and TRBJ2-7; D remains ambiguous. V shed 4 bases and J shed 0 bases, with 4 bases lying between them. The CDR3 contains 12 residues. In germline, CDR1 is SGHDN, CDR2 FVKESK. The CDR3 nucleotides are TGTGCCAGCAGCCCTAGCTCCTACGAGCAGTACTTC. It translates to CASSPSSYEQYF.

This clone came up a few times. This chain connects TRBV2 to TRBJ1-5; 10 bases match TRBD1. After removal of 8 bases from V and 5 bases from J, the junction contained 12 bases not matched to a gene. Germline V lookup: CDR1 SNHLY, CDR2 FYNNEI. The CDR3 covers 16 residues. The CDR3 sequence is CASEERGTGAYQPQHF. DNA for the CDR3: TGTGCCAGCGAGGAAAGGGGGACAGGGGCTTATCAGCCCCAGCATTTT. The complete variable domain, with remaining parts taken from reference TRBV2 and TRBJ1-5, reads EPEVTQTPSHQVTQMGQEVILRCVPISNHLYFYWYRQILGQKVEFLVSFYNNEISEKSEIFDDQFSVERPDGSNFTLKIRSTKLEDSAMYFCASEERGTGAYQPQHFGDGTRLSIL.

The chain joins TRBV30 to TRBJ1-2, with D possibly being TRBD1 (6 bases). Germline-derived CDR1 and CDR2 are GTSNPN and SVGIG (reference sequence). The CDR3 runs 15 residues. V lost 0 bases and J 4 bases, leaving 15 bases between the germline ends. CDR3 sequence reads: CAWSVRFTGRYGYTF. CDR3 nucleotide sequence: TGTGCCTGGAGTGTCCGATTCACAGGGCGCTATGGCTACACCTTC.

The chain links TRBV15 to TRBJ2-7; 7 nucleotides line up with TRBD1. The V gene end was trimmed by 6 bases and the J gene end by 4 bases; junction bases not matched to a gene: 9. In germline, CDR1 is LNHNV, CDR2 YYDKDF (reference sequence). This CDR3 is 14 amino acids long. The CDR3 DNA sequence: TGTGCCACCAGTCCTGACAGGGCCCGTTACGAGCAGTACTTC. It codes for CATSPDRARYEQYF.

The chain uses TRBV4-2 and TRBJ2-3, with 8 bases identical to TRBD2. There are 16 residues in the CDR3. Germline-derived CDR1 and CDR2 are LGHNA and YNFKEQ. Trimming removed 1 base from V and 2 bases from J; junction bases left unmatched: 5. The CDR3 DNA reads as TGTGCCAGCAGCCAAGGCAGTAGCGGGGACACAGATACGCAGTATTTT. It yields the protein CASSQGSSGDTDTQYF.

The CDR3: CASSPPGSWYF. The CDR3 DNA reads TGTGCCAGCTCACCACCGGGCTCGTGGTACTTC. The chain uses TRBV18 and TRBJ2-7, with D hard to call. This CDR3 comprises 11 residues. Germline CDR1 KGHSH, CDR2 LQKENI. V was cut by 0 bases and J by 12 bases, with 9 bases left in between.

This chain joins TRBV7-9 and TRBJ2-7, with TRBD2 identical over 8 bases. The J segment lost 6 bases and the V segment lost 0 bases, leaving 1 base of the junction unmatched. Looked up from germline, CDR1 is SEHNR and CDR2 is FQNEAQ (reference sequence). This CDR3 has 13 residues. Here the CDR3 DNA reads TGTGCCAGCAGCTTAGCGCGGGGGGTCGAGCAGTACTTC. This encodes CASSLARGVEQYF.

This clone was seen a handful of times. CDR3 loop: CASSYLGNTEAFF. The CDR3 bases are TGCGCCAGCAGCTATCTGGGGAACACTGAAGCTTTCTTT. The rearrangement links TRBV5-1 to TRBJ1-1; D uncertain. The CDR3 length is 13 residues. Trimming removed 3 bases from V and 1 base from J, with 7 bases in between. Germline V gene data show CDR1 as SGHRS and CDR2 as YFSETQ.

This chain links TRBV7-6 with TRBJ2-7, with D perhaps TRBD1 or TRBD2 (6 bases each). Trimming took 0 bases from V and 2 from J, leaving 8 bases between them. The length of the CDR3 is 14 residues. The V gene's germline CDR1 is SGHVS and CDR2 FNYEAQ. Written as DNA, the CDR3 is TGTGCCAGCAGCTTAGCGGGGGGCCCCTACGAGCAGTACTTC. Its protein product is CASSLAGGPYEQYF.

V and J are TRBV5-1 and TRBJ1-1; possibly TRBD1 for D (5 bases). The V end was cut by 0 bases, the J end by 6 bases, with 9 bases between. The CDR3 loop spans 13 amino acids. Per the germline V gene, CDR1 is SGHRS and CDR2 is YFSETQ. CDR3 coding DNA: TGCGCCAGCAGCTTGGTTCCGGGGGCTGAAGCTTTCTTT. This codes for CASSLVPGAEAFF.

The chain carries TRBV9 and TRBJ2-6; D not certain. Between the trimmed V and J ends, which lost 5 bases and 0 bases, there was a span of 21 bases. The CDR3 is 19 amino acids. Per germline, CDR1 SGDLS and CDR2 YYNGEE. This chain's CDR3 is CASSQRDQGMSSGANVLTF. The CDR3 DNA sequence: TGTGCCAGCAGTCAAAGGGATCAAGGGATGTCCTCTGGGGCCAACGTCCTGACTTTC.

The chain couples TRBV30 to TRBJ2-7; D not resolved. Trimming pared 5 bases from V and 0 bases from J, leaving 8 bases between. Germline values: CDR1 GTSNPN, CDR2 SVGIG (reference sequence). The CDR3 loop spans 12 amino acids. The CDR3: CAWLQNSYEQYF. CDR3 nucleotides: TGTGCCTGGTTACAGAACTCCTACGAGCAGTACTTC.

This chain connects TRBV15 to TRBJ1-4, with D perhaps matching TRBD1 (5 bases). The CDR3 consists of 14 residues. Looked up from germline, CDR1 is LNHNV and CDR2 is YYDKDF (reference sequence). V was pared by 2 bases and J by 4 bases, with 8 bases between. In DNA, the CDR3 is TGTGCCACCAGCAGATCAGGGAATAATGAAAAACTGTTTTTT. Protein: CATSRSGNNEKLFF.

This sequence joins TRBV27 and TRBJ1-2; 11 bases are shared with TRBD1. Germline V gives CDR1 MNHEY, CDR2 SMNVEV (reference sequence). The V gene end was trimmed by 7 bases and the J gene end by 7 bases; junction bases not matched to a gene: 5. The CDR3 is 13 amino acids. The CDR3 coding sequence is TGTGCCAGCATCCGGACAGGGGGCGGTGGCTACACCTTC. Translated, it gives CASIRTGGGGYTF.

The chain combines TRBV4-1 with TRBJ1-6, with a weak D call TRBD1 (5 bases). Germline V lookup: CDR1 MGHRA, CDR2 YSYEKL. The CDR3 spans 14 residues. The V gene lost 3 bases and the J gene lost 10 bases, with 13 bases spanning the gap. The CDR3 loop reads CASSQPGKGSPLHF. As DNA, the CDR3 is TGCGCCAGCAGCCAGCCAGGGAAGGGATCACCCCTCCACTTT.